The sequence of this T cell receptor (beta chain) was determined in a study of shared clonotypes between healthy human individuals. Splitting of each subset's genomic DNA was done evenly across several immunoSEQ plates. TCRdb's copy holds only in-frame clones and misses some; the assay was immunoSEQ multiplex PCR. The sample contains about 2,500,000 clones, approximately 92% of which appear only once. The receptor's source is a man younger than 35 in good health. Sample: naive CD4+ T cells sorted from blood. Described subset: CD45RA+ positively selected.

The CDR3 reads CASSLGLGLGGDTQYF. The CDR3 bases are TGTGCCAGCAGCCTTGGTTTGGGACTAGGTGGAGATACGCAGTATTTT. This chain uses TRBV11-1 with TRBJ2-3, with 8 bases that match TRBD2. The length of the CDR3 is 16 residues. Germline V gene data show CDR1 as SGHAT and CDR2 as FQDESV (reference sequence). The V segment lost 5 bases and the J segment 5 bases; nucleotides outside the gene matches: 12.